This record looks at one TCR beta chain sequence and its context. Its antigen is not known. These data are taken from a study of T cells in tuberculosis. Study overall: CD1B tetramers identified T cells specific for mycobacterial lipid GMM. Study-wide results and limits: Smaller distances to GMM-specific TCRs suggested their expansion in active tuberculosis.

The repertoire was sequenced with immunoSEQ multiplex PCR; TCRdb's copy has only in-frame clones and lacks some. This sample yields about 30,000 clones, of which just under 97% are seen a single time; less than 2.5% belongs to the top ten. The V end lost 5 bases, the J end lost 4 bases, and 12 bases lay between the germline ends. The CDR3 is 13 residues long. Looked up from germline, CDR1 is SGHRS and CDR2 is YFSETQ. Sequencing was carried out using PBMCs. The TCR was taken from a donor aged 10-29 years with latent tuberculosis or without tuberculosis infection. The rearrangement links TRBV5-1 to TRBJ2-5, with D perhaps TRBD1 (5 bases). DNA of the CDR3: TGCGCCAGCAGAGCGCTGGGGCTAGAGACCCAGTACTTC. Its protein is CASRALGLETQYF.